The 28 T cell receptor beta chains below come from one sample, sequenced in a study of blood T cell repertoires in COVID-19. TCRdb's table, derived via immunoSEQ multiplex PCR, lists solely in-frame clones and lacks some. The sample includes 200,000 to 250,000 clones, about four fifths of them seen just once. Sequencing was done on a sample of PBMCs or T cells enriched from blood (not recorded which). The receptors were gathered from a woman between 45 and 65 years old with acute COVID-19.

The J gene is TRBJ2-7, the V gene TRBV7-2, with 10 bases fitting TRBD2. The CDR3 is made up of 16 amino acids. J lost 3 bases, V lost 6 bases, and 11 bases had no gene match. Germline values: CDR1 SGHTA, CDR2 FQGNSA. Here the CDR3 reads CASSDERGGVYYEQYF. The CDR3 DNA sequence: TGTGCCAGCAGTGACGAGCGGGGGGGCGTTTACTACGAGCAGTACTTC.

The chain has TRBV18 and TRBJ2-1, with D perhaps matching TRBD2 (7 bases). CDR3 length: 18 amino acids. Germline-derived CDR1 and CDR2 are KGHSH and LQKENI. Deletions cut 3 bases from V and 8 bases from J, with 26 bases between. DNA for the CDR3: TGTGCCAGCTCACCTAGACCAGGGGAGGGAAGATACTTGGATGAGCAGTTCTTC. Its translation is CASSPRPGEGRYLDEQFF.

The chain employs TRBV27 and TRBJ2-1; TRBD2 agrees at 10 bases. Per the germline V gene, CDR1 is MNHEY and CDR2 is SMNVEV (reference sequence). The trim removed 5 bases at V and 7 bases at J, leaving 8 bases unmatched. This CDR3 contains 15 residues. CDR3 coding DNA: TGTGCCAGCAGTCAAAGCGGGGGGGCGGTGAATGAGCAGTTCTTC. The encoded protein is CASSQSGGAVNEQFF.

CDR3 nucleotides: TGTGCCAGTAGTATTTCCGAGCCCACAGATACGCAGTATTTT. It codes for CASSISEPTDTQYF. The chain has TRBV19 and TRBJ2-3, with D unresolved. CDR1 LNHDA and CDR2 SQIVND come from the germline V gene (reference sequence). V lost 3 bases and J 2 bases, leaving 9 bases between the germline ends. The length of the CDR3 is 14 residues.

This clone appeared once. The CDR3 region is CASSQEGRNEYF. CDR3 in DNA: TGTGCCAGCAGCCAAGAAGGGAGAAACGAGTACTTC. The V call is TRBV3-1 (or the pseudogene TRBV3-2), the J call TRBJ2-7; D may be TRBD2 (5 bases). CDR3 length: 12 residues. Between the trimmed V and J ends, which lost 0 bases and 11 bases, there was a span of 11 bases. Germline V gives CDR1 LGHDT, CDR2 YNNKEL (reference sequence).

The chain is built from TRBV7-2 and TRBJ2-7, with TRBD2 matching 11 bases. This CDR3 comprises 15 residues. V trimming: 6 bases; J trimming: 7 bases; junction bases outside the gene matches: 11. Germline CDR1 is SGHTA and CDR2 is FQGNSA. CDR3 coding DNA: TGTGCCAGCAGTCGGGGACTAGCGGAGAAAGGGGAGCAGTACTTC. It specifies CASSRGLAEKGEQYF. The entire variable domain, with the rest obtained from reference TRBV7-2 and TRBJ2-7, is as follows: GAGVSQSPSNKVTEKGKDVELRCDPISGHTALYWYRQSLGQGLEFLIYFQGNSAPDKSGLPSDRFSAERTGGSVSTLTIQRTQQEDSAVYLCASSRGLAEKGEQYFGPGTRLTVT.

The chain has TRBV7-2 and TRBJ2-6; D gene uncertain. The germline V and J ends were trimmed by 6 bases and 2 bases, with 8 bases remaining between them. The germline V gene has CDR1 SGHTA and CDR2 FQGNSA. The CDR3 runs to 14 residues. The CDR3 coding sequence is TGTGCCAGCAGTTCGAGGACTGGGGCCAACGTCCTGACTTTC. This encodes CASSSRTGANVLTF.

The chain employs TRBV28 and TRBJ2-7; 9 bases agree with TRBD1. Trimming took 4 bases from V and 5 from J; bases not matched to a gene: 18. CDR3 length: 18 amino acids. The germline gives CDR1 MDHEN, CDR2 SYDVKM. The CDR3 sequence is CASSSQWDRDRAKDEQYF. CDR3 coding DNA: TGTGCCAGCAGTTCCCAATGGGATCGGGACAGGGCGAAAGACGAGCAGTACTTC.

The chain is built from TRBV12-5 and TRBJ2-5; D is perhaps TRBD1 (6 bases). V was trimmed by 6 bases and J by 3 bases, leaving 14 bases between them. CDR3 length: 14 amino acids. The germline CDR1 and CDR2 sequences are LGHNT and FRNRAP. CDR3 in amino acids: CASGLHQGKETQYF. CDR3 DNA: TGTGCTAGTGGCCTTCATCAGGGGAAAGAGACCCAGTACTTC.

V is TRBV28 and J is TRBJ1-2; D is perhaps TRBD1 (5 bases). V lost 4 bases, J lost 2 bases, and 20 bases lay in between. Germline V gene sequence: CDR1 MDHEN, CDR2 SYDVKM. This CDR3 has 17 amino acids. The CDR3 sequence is CASSSPTAGQGNYGYTF. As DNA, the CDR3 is TGTGCCAGCAGTTCGCCAACGGCCGGGCAGGGCAACTATGGCTACACCTTC.

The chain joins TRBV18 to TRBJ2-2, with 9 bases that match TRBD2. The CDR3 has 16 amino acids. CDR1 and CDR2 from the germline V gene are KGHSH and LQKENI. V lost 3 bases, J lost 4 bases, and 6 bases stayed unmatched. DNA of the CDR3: TGTGCCAGCTCACCCAATAGCGGGAGCGTCACCGGGGAGCTGTTTTTT. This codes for CASSPNSGSVTGELFF.

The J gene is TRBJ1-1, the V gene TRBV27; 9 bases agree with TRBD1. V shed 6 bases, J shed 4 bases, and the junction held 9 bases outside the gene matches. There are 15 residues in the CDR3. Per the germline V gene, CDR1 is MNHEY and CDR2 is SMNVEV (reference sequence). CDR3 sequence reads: CASRAVDRGSTEAFF. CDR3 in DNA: TGTGCCAGCAGGGCGGTGGACAGGGGTTCCACTGAAGCTTTCTTT.

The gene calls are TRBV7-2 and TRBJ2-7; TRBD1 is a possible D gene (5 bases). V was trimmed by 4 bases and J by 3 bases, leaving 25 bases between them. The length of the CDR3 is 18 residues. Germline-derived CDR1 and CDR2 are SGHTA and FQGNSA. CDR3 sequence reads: CASSSAGRETVNLYEQYF. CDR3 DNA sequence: TGTGCCAGCAGCTCGGCCGGCAGAGAGACAGTAAATCTCTACGAGCAGTACTTC.

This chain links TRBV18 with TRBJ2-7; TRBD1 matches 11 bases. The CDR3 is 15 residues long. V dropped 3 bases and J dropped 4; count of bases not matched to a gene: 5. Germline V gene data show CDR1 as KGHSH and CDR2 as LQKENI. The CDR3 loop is CASSPPGQGVYEQYF. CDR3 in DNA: TGTGCCAGCTCACCGCCGGGACAGGGGGTTTACGAGCAGTACTTC.

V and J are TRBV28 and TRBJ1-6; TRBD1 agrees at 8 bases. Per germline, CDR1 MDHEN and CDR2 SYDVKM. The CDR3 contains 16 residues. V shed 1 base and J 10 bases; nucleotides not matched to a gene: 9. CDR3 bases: TGTGCCAGCAGTTTATTTCCCGGACAGGGTTTATCACCCCTCCACTTT. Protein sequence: CASSLFPGQGLSPLHF.

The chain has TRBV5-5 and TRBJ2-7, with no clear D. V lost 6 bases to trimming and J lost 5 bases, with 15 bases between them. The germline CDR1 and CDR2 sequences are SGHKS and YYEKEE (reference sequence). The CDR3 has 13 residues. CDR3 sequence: CASIPPRWDEQYF. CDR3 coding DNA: TGTGCCAGCATTCCGCCTAGGTGGGACGAGCAGTACTTC.

CDR3 residues: CASSAQTTGNTIYF. DNA for the CDR3: TGTGCCAGCAGCGCGCAGACTACTGGAAACACCATATATTTT. The chain uses TRBV2 and TRBJ1-3; no definite D call. Trimming removed 6 bases from V and 2 bases from J, with 11 bases in between. The CDR3 consists of 14 residues. The germline V gene has CDR1 SNHLY and CDR2 FYNNEI.

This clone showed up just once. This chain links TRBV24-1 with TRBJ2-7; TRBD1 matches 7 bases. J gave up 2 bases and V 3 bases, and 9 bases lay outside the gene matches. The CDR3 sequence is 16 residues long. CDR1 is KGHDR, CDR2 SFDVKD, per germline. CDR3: CATSDTSGTAAYEQYF. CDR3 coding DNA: TGTGCCACCAGTGATACCTCCGGGACAGCGGCCTACGAGCAGTACTTC.

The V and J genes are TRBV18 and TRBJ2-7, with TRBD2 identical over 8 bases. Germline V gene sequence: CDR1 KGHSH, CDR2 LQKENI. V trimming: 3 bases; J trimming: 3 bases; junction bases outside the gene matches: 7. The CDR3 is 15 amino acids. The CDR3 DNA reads TGTGCCAGCTCACCGGCGAGCGGGAGTAACTACGAGCAGTACTTC. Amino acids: CASSPASGSNYEQYF.

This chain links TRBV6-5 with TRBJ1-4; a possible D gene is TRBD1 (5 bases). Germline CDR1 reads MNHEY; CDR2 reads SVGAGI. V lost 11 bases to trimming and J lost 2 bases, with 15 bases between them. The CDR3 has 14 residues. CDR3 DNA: TGTGCCGTAATCCGGGGGACCACTAATGAAAAACTGTTTTTT. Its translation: CAVIRGTTNEKLFF.

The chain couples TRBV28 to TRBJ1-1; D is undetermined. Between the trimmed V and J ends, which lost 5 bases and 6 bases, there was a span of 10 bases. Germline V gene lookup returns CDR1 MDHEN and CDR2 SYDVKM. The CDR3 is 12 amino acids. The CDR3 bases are TGTGCCAGCAGTCGGCGGAGGCCTGAAGCTTTCTTT. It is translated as CASSRRRPEAFF.

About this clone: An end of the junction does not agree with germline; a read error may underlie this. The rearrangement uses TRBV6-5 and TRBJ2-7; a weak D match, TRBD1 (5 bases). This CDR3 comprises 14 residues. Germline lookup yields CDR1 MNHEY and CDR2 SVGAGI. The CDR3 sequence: CASSTAGMVYGQYF. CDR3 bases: TGTGCCAGCAGTACGGCAGGGATGGTCTACGGGCAGTACTTC.

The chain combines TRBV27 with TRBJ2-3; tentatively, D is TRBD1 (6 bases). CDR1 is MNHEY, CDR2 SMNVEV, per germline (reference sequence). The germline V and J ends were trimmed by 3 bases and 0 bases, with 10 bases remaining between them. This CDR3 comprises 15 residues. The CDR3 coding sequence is TGTGCCAGCAGTTTTTTTGGGGGCAGCACAGATACGCAGTATTTT. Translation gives CASSFFGGSTDTQYF.

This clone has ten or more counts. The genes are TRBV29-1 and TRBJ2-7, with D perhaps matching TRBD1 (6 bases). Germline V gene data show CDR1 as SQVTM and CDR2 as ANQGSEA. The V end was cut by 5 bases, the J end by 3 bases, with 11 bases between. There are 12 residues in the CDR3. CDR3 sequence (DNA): TGCAGCGTTCGGGACAATCGCTACGAGCAGTACTTC. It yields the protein CSVRDNRYEQYF.

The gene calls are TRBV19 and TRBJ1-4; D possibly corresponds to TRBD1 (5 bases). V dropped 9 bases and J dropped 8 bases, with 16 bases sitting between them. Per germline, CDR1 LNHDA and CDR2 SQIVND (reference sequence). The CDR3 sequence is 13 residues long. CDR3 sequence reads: CASCQTGAEKLFF. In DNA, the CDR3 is TGTGCCAGCTGTCAAACAGGCGCGGAAAAACTGTTTTTT. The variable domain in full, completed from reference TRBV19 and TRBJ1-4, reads DGGITQSPKYLFRKEGQNVTLSCEQNLNHDAMYWYRQDPGQGLRLIYYSQIVNDFQKGDIAEGYSVSREKKESFPLTVTSAQKNPTAFYLCASCQTGAEKLFFGSGTQLSVL.

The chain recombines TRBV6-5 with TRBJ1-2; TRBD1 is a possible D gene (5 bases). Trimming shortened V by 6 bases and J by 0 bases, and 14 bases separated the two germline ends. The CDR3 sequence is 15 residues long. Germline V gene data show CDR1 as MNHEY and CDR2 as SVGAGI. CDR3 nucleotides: TGTGCCAGCAGCCGGGGGGGACCCTCTAACTATGGCTACACCTTC. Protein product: CASSRGGPSNYGYTF.

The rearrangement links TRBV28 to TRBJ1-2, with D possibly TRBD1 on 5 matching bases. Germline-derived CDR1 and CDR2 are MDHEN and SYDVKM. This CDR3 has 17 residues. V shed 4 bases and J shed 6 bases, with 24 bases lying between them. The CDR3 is CASSSVIQTESRNGYTF. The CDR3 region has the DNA TGTGCCAGCAGTTCAGTAATCCAGACAGAATCAAGGAATGGCTACACCTTC.

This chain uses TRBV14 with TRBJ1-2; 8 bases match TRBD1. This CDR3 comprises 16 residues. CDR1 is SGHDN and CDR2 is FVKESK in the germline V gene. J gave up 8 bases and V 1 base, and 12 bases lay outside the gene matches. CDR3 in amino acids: CASSQVGALAGGGYTF. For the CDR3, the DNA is TGTGCCAGCAGCCAAGTTGGAGCCCTGGCAGGGGGCGGCTACACCTTC.